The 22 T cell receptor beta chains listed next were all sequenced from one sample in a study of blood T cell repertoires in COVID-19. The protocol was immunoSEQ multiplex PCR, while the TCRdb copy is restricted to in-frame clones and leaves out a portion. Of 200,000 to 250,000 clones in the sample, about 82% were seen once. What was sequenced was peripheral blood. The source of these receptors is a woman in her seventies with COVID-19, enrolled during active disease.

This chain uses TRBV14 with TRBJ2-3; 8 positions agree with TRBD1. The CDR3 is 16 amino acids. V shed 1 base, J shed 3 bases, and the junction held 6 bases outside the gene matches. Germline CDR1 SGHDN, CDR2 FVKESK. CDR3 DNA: TGTGCCAGCAGCCAAGGGGCGACAGGGGAAACAGATACGCAGTATTTT. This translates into CASSQGATGETDTQYF.

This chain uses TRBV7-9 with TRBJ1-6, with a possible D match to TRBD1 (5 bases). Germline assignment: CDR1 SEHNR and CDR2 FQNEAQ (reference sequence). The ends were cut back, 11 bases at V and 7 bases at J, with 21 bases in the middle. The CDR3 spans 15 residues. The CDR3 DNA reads TGTGCCGGAGCTCGGACGGCCTCAGGGAATTCACCCCTCCACTTT. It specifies CAGARTASGNSPLHF.

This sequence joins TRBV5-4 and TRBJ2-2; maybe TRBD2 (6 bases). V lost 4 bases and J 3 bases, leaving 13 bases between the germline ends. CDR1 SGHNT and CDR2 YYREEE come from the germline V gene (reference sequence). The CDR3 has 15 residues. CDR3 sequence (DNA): TGTGCCAGCAGCCGGGACTCGCGAGACACCGGGGAGCTGTTTTTT. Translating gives CASSRDSRDTGELFF.

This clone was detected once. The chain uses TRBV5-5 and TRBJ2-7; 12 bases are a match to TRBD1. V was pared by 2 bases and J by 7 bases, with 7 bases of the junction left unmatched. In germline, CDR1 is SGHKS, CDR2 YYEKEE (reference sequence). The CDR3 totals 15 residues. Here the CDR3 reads CASSLTGTGGREQYF. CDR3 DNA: TGTGCCAGCAGCTTAACCGGGACAGGGGGCCGAGAGCAGTACTTC.

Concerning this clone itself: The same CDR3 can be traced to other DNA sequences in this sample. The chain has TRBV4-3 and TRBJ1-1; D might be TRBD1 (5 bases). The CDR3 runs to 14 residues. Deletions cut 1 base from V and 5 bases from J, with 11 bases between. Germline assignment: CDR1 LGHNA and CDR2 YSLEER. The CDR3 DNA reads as TGCGCCAGCAGCCAAGGGCAGGGCTGGACTGAAGCTTTCTTT. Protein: CASSQGQGWTEAFF.

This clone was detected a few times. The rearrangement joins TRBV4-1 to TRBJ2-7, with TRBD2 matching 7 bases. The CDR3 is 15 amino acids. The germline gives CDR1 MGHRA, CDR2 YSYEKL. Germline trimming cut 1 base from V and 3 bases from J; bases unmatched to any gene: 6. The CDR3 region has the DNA TGCGCCAGCAGCCAAGTGGCGGGAGAGCTCTACGAGCAGTACTTC. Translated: CASSQVAGELYEQYF.

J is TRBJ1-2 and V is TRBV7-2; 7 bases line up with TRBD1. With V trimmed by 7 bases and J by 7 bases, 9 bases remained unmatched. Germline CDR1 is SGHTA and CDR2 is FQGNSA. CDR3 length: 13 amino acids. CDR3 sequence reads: CASNLDRASGYTF. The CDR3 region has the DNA TGTGCCAGCAACCTAGACAGGGCTAGTGGCTACACCTTC.

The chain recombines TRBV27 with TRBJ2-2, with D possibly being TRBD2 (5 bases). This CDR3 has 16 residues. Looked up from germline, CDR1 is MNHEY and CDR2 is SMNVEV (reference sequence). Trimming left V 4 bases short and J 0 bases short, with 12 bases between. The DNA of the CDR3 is TGTGCCAGCAGTTCAAACGTGGGAGCGAACACCGGGGAGCTGTTTTTT. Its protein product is CASSSNVGANTGELFF.

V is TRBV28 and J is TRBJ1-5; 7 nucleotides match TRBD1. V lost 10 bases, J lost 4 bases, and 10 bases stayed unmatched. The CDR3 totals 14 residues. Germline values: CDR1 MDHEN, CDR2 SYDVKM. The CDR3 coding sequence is TGTGCCATTCAGACAGGGACGCAGAATCAGCCCCAGCATTTT. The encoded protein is CAIQTGTQNQPQHF.

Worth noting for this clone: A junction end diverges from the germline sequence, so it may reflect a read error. Written as DNA, the CDR3 is TGTGCTAGCAGCATTGTCACGGGTGGGACCCAGTACTTC. Its protein is CASSIVTGGTQYF. V usage is TRBV7-7 and J usage is TRBJ2-5; no definite D call. Germline CDR1 is SSHAT and CDR2 is FNYEAQ (reference sequence). The CDR3 extends over 13 amino acids.

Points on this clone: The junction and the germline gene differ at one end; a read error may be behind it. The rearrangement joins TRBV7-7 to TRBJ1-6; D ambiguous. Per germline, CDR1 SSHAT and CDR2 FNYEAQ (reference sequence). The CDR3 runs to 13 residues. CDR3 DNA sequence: TGTGCTAGCAGCTTAGATAGAAATTCACCCCTCCACTTT. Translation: CASSLDRNSPLHF.

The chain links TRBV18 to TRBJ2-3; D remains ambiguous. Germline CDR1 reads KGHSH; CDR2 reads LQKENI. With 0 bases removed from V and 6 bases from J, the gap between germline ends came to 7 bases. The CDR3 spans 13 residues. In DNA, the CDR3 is TGTGCCAGCTCACCACCCTCTTCTGATACGCAGTATTTT. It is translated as CASSPPSSDTQYF.

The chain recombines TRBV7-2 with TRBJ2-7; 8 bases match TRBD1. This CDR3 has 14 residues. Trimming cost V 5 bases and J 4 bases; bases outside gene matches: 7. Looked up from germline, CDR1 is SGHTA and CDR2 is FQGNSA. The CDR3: CASSAGTGAYEQYF. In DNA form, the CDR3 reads TGTGCCAGCAGCGCCGGGACAGGAGCATACGAGCAGTACTTC.

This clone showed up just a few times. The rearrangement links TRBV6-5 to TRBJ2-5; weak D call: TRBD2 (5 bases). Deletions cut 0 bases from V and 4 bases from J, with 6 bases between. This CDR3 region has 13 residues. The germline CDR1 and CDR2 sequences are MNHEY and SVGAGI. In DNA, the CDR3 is TGTGCCAGCAGTTACTCGAGGGCAGAGACCCAGTACTTC. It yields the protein CASSYSRAETQYF.

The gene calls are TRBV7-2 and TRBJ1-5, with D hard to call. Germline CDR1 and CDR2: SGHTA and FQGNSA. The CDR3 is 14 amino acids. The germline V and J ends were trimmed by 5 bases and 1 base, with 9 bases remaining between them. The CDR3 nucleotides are TGTGCCAGCAGCCTAGGTATAAGCAATCAGCCCCAGCATTTT. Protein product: CASSLGISNQPQHF.

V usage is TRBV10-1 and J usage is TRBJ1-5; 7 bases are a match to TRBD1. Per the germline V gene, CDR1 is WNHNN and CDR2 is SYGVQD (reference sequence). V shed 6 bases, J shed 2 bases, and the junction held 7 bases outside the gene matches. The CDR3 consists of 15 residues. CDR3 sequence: CASRVDRRRNQPQHF. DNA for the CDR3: TGCGCCAGCAGGGTGGACAGGAGGCGCAATCAGCCCCAGCATTTT.

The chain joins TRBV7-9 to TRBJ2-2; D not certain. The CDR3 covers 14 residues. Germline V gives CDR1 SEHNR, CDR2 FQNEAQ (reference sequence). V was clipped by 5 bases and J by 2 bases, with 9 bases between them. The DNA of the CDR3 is TGTGCCAGCAGCGGCATTCCTAACACCGGGGAGCTGTTTTTT. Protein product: CASSGIPNTGELFF.

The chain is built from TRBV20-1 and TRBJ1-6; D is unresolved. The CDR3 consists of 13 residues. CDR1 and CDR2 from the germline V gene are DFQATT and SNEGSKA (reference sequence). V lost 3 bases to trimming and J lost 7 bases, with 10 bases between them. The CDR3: CSASWWSNSPLHF. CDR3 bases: TGCAGTGCTAGTTGGTGGAGCAATTCACCCCTCCACTTT.

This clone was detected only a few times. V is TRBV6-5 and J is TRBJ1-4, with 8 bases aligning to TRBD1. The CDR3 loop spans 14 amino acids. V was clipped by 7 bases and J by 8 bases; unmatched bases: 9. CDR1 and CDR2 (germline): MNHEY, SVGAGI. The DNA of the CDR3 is TGTGCCAGCATCCTCGACAGGGGAGGCGAAAAACTGTTTTTT. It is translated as CASILDRGGEKLFF.

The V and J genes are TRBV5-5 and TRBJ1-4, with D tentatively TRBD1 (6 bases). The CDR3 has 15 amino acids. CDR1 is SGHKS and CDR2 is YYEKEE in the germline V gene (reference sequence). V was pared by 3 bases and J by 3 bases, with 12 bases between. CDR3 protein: CASSSQGLPNEKLFF. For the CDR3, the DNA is TGTGCCAGCAGCTCACAGGGTTTGCCTAATGAAAAACTGTTTTTT.

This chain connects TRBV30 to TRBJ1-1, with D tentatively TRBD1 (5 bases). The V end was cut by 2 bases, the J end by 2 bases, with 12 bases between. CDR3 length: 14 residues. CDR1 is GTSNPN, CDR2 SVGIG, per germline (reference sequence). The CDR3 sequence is CAWSRGLTNTEAFF. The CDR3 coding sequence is TGTGCCTGGAGTAGGGGCCTAACTAACACTGAAGCTTTCTTT.

This CDR3 reads CASRVNDMLYGYTF. The CDR3 region has the DNA TGTGCCAGCAGGGTAAACGACATGTTATATGGCTACACCTTC. The gene calls are TRBV2 and TRBJ1-2; unclear D gene. V gave up 6 bases and J gave up 5 bases, with 16 bases separating them. This CDR3 spans 14 amino acids. CDR1 is SNHLY, CDR2 FYNNEI, per germline.